Here is one T cell receptor (beta chain) with its context. What it binds is not known. Clones were sequenced by immunoSEQ multiplex PCR, and TCRdb holds only the in-frame ones, with some missing. Among 150,000 or so clones listed, about 93% were seen once. These data originate in a study of T cell responses to AZD1222 COVID-19 vaccine. Study details: It was second doses at about 4 or about 12 weeks that were pooled. The study's findings and limits: Spike-specific TCR breadth and depth both grew after two AZD1222 doses.

The germline gives CDR1 LGHDT, CDR2 YNNKEL (reference sequence). The CDR3 has 15 amino acids. V shed 1 base and J 7 bases; nucleotides not matched to a gene: 2. This chain links TRBV3-1 (or the pseudogene TRBV3-2) with TRBJ1-4, with 11 bases aligning to TRBD1. Source: peripheral blood, taken on day 0 of AZD1222 vaccination. The receptor comes from an adult in good health. The CDR3 DNA sequence: TGTGCCAGCAGCCAAGCCGGGACAGGGGGTGAAAAACTGTTTTTT. Translating it yields CASSQAGTGGEKLFF.